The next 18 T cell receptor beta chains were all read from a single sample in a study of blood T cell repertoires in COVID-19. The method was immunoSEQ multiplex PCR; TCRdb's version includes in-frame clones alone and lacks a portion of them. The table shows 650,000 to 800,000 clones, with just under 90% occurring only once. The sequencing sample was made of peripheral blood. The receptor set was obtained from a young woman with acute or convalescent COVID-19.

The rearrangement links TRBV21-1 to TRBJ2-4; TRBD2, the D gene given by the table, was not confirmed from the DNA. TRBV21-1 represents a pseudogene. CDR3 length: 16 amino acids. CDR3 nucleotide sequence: TGTGCCAGCACCGAGGGAGAAGGACTAGCCAAAAACATTCAGTACTTC. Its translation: CASTEGEGLAKNIQYF.

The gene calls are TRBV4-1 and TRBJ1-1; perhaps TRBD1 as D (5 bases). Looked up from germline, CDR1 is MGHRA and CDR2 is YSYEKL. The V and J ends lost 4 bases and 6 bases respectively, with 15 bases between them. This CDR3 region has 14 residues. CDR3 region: CASSPSPLGAEAFF. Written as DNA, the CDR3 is TGCGCCAGCAGCCCATCGCCCCTAGGGGCTGAAGCTTTCTTT.

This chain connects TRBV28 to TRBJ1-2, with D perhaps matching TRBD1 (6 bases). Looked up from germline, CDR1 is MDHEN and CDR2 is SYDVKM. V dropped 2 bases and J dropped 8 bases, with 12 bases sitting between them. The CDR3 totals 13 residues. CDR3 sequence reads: CASSLTNREGYTF. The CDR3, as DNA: TGTGCCAGCAGTTTAACCAACAGGGAAGGCTACACCTTC.

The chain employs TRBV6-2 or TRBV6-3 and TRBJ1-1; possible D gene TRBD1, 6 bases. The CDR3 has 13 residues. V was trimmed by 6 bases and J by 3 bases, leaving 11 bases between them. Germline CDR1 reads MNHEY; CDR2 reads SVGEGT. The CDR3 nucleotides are TGTGCCAGCAGCAGGGGATGGGACACTGAAGCTTTCTTT. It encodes CASSRGWDTEAFF.

CDR3 coding DNA: TGTGCCAGCAGTGACTCGTCCGGACAGTCCTATGGCTACACCTTC. It yields the protein CASSDSSGQSYGYTF. V is TRBV6-4 and J is TRBJ1-2; TRBD1 might be the D (6 bases). Germline CDR1 reads MRHNA; CDR2 reads SNTAGT. V lost 0 bases and J 4 bases, leaving 12 bases between the germline ends. This CDR3 spans 15 amino acids.

The CDR3 loop is CASSQDNYPNYEQYF. The CDR3 DNA reads as TGCGCCAGCAGCCAAGATAACTATCCTAACTACGAGCAGTACTTC. The chain couples TRBV4-1 to TRBJ2-7; D gene uncertain. Germline CDR1 reads MGHRA; CDR2 reads YSYEKL. This CDR3 has 15 residues. The V gene lost 0 bases and the J gene lost 3 bases, with 12 bases spanning the gap.

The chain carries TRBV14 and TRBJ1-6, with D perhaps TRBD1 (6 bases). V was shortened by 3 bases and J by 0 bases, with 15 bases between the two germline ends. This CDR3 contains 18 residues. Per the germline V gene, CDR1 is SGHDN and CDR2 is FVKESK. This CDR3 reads CASSHWGQGSSYNSPLHF. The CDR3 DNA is TGTGCCAGCAGCCATTGGGGGCAGGGCAGCTCCTATAATTCACCCCTCCACTTT.

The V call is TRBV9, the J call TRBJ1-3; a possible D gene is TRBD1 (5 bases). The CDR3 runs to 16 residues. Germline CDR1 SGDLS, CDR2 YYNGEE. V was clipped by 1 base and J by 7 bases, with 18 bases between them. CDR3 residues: CASSVSEGLTANTIYF. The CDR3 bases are TGTGCCAGCAGCGTATCTGAGGGACTTACCGCCAACACCATATATTTT. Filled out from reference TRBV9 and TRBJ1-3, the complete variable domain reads DSGVTQTPKHLITATGQRVTLRCSPRSGDLSVYWYQQSLDQGLQFLIQYYNGEERAKGNILERFSAQQFPDLHSELNLSSLELGDSALYFCASSVSEGLTANTIYFGEGSWLTVV.

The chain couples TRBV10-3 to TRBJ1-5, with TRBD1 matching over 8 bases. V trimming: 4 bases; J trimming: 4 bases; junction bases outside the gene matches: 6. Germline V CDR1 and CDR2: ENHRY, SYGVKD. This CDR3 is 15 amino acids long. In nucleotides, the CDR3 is TGTGCCATCAGTGGGCAGGGGGCGGGAAATCAGCCCCAGCATTTT. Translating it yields CAISGQGAGNQPQHF.

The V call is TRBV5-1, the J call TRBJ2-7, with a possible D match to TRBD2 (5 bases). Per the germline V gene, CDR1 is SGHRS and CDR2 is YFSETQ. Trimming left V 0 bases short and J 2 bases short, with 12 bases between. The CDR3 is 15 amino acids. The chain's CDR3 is CASSLATRRAYEQYF. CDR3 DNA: TGCGCCAGCAGCTTGGCCACACGGCGGGCCTACGAGCAGTACTTC.

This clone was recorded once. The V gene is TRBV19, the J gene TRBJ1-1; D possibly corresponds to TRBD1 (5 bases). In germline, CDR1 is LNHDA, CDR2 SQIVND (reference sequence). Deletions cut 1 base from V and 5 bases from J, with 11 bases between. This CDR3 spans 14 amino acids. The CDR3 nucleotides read TGTGCCAGTAGTATAGCGGTCGGGGGGACTGAAGCTTTCTTT. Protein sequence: CASSIAVGGTEAFF.

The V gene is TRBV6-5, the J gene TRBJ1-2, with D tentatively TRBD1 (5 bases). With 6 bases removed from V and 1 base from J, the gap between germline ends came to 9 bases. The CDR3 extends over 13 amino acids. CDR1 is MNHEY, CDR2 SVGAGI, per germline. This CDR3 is CASSATVNYGYTF. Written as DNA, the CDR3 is TGTGCCAGCAGCGCGACAGTTAACTATGGCTACACCTTC.

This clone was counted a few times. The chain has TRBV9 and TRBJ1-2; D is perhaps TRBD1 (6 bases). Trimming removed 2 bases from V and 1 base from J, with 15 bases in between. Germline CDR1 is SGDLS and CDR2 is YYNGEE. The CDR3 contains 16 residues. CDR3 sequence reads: CASSVGAMGSNYGYTF. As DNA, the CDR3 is TGTGCCAGCAGCGTGGGGGCTATGGGAAGTAACTATGGCTACACCTTC.

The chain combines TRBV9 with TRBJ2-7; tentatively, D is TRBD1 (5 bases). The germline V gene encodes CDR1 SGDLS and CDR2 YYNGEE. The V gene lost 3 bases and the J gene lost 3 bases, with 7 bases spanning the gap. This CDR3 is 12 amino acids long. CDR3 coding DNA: TGTGCCAGCAGCGATACAGGCTACGAGCAGTACTTC. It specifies CASSDTGYEQYF.

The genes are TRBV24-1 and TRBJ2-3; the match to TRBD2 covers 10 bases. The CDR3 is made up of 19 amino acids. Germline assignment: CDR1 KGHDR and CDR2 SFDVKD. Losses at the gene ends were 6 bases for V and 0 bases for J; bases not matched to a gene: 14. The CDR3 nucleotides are TGTGCCACCAGTTCATCCGGGGGTAGCGGGGGGTCTAGCACAGATACGCAGTATTTT. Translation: CATSSSGGSGGSSTDTQYF.

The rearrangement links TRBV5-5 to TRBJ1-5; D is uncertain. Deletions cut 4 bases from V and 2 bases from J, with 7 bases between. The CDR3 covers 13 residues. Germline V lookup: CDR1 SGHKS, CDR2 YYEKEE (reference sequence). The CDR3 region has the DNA TGTGCCAGCAGCGCCCAGGGCAATCAGCCCCAGCATTTT. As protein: CASSAQGNQPQHF.

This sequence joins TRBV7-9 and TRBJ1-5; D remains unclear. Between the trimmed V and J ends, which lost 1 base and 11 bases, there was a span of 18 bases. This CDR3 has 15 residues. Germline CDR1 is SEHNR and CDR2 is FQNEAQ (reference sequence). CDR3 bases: TGTGCCAGCAGCTTAGGGGCCACAGAGCATGGGTCCCAGCATTTT. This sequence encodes CASSLGATEHGSQHF.

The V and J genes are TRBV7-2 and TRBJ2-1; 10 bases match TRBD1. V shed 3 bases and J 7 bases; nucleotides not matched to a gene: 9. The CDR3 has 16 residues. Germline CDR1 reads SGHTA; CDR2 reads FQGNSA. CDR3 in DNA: TGTGCCAGCAGCTTGTTGGGGACAGGGGCGCGAAATGAGCAGTTCTTC. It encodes CASSLLGTGARNEQFF. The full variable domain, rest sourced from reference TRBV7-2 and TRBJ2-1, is GAGVSQSPSNKVTEKGKDVELRCDPISGHTALYWYRQSLGQGLEFLIYFQGNSAPDKSGLPSDRFSAERTGGSVSTLTIQRTQQEDSAVYLCASSLLGTGARNEQFFGPGTRLTVL.